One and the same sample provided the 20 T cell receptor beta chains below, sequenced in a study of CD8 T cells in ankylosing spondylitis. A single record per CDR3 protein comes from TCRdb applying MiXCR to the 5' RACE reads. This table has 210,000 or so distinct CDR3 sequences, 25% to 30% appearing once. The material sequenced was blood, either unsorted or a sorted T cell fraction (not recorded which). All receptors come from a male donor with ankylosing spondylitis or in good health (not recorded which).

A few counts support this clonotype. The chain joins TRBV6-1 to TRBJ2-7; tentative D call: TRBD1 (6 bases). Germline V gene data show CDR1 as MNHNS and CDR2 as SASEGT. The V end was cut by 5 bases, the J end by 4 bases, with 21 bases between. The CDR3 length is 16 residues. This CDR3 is CASSQGQDRWDYEQYF. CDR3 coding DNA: TGTGCCAGCAGTCAAGGCCAAGACAGGTGGGATTACGAGCAGTACTTC.

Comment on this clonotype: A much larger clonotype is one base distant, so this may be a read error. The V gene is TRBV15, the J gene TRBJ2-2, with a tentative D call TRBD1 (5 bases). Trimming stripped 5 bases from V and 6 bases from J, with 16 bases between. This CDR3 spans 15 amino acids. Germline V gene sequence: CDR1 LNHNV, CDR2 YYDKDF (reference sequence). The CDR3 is CATSGKAQGAGELFF. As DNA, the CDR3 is TGTGCCACCAGCGGGAAGGCCCAGGGCGCCGGGGAGCTGTTTTTT.

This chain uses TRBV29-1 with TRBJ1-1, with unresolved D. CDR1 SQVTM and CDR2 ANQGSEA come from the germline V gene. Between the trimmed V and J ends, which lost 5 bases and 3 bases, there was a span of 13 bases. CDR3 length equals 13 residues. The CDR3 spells CSVRIREDTEAFF. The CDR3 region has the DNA TGCAGCGTTAGAATACGGGAGGACACTGAAGCTTTCTTT.

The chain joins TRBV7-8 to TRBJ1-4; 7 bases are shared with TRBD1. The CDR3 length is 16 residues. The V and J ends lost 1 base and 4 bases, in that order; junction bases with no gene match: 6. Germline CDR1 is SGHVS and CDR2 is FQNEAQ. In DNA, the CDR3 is TGTGCCAGCAGCTTAGGAGTGGGACAGCTTAATGAAAAACTGTTTTTT. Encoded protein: CASSLGVGQLNEKLFF.

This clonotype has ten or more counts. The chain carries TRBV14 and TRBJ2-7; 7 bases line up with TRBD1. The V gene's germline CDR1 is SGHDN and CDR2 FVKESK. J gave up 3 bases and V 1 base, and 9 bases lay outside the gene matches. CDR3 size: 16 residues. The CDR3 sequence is CASSQVGLTGNYEQYF. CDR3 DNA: TGTGCCAGCAGCCAAGTCGGCCTGACAGGGAACTACGAGCAGTACTTC.

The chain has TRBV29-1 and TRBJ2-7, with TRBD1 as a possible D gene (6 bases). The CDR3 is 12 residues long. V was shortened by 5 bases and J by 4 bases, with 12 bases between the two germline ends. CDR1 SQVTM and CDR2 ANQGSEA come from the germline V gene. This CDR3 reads CSVLQGSYEQYF. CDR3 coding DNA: TGCAGCGTTCTACAGGGATCTTACGAGCAGTACTTC.

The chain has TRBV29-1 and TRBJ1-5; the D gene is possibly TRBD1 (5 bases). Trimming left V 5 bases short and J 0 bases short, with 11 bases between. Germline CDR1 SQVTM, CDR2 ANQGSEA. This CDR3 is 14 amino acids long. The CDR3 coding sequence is TGCAGCGTTTCGTTCGGACATAGCAATCAGCCCCAGCATTTT. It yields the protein CSVSFGHSNQPQHF. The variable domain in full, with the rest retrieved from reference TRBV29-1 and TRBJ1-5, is SAVISQKPSRDICQRGTSLTIQCQVDSQVTMMFWYRQQPGQSLTLIATANQGSEATYESGFVIDKFPISRPNLTFSTLTVSNMSPEDSSIYLCSVSFGHSNQPQHFGDGTRLSIL.

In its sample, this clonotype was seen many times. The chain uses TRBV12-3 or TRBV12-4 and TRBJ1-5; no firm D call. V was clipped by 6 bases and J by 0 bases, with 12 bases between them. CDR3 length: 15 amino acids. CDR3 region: CASRKRQNSNQPQHF. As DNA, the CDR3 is TGTGCCAGCAGGAAACGACAAAATAGCAATCAGCCCCAGCATTTT.

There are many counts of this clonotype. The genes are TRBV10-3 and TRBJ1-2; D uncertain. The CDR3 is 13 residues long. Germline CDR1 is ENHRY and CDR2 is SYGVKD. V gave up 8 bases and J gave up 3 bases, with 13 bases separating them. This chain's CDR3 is CAIGRDGYYGYTF. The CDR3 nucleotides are TGTGCCATCGGGAGAGACGGCTACTATGGCTACACCTTC.

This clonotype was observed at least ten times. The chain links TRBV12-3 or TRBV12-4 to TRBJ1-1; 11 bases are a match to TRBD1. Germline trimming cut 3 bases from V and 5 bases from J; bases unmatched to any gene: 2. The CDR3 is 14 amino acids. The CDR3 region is CASSFWDRGTEAFF. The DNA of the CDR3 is TGTGCCAGCAGTTTTTGGGACAGGGGGACTGAAGCTTTCTTT.

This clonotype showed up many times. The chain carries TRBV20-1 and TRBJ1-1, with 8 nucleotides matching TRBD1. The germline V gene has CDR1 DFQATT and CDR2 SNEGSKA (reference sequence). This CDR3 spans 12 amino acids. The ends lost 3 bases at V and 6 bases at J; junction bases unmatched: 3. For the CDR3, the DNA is TGCAGTGCTAGTCAGGGGGCCCCTGAAGCTTTCTTT. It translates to CSASQGAPEAFF.

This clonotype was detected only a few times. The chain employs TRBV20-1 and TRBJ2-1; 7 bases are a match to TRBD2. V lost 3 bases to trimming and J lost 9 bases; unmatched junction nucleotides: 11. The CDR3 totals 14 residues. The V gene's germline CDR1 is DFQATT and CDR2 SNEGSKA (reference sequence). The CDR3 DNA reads TGCAGTGCTAGCGGGACTACATCCTTCAGTGAGCAGTTCTTC. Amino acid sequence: CSASGTTSFSEQFF.

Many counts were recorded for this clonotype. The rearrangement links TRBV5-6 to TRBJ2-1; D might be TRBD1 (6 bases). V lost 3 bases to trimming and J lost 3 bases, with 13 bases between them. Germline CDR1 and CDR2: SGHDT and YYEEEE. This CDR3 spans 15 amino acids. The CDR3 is CASSWGPRGYNEQFF. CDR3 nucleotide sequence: TGTGCCAGCAGCTGGGGGCCACGTGGCTACAATGAGCAGTTCTTC.

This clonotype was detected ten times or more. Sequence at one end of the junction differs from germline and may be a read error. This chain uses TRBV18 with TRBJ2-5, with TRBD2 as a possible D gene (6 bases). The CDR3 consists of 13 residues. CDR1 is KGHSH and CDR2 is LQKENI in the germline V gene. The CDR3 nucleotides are TGCGCCAGCAGCCGGGACTCCCAAGAGACCCAGTACTTC. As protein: CASSRDSQETQYF.

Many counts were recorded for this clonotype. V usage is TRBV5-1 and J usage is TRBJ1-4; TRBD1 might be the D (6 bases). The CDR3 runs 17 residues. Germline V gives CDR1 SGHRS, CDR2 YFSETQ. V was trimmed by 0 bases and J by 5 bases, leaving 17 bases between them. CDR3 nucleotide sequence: TGCGCCAGCAGCTTGGGACAGGCCCGAGGAAAGAATGAAAAACTGTTTTTT. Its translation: CASSLGQARGKNEKLFF.

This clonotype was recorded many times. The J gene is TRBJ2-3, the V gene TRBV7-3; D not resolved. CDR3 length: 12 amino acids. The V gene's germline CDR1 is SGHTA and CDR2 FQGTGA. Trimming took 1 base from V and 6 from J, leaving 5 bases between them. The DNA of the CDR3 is TGTGCCAGCAGCTTAAATGCCGATACGCAGTATTTT. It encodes CASSLNADTQYF.

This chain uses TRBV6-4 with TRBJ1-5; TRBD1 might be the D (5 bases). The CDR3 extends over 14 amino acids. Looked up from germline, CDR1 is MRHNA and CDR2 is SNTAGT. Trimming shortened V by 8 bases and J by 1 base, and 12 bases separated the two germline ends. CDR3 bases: TGTGCCAGCGTGGGGGAAAGGAGCAATCAGCCCCAGCATTTT. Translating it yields CASVGERSNQPQHF.

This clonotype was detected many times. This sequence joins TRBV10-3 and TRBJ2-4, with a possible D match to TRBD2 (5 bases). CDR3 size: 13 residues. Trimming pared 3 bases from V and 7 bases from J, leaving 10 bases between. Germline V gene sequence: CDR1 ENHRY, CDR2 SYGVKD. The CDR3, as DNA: TGTGCCATCAGTGACGGGAAAGGCAACATTCAGTACTTC. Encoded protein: CAISDGKGNIQYF.

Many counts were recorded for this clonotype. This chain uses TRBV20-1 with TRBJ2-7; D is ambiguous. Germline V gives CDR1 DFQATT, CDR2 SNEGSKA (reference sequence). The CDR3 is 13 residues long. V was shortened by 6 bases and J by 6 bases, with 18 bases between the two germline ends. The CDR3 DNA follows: TGCAGTGCCTTAGCCCGCTCCTTTAGCGAGCAGTACTTC. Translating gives CSALARSFSEQYF.

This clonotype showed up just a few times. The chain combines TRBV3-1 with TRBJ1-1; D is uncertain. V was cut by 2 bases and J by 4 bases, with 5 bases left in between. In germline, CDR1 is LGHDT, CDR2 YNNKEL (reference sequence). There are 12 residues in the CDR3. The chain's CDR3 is CASSQMGTEAFF. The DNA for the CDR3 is TGTGCCAGCAGCCAAATGGGCACTGAAGCTTTCTTT.